This T cell receptor beta chain was identified in a study of identical twins. CDR3 length equals 13 residues. V was cut by 0 bases and J by 1 base, with 5 bases left in between. Per germline, CDR1 DFQATT and CDR2 SNEGSKA (reference sequence). TCRdb redid the calling of the 5' RACE reads with MiXCR, one entry per CDR3 protein. The sample holds 1.5 million or so distinct CDR3 sequences, more than 30% seen once. Findings of the study overall: The study found weaker excess twin sharing in beta out-of-frame sequences. Conclusions were drawn cross-sectionally by statistical analysis, without following the same donors.

This clonotype occurred a few times. Its target is unknown. Healthy Caucasians, and only they, were the donors. The chain carries TRBV20-1 and TRBJ2-3; no firm D call. The specimen was cord blood. This TCR came from a newborn girl in good health. CDR3 protein: CSARDHRTDTQYF. The CDR3 DNA reads TGCAGTGCTAGAGACCACCGCACAGATACGCAGTATTTT.